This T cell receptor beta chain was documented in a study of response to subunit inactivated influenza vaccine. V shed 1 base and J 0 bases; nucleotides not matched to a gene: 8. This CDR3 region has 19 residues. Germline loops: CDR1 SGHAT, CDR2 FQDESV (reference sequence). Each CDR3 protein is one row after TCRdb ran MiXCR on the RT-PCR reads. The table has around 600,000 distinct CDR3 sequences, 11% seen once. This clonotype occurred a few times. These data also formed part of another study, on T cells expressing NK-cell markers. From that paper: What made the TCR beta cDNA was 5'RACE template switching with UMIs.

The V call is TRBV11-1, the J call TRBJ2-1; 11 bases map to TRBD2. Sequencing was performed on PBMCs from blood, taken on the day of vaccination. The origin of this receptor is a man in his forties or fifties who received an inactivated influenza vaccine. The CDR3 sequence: CASSLGLAGFQSSYNEQFF. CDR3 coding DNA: TGTGCCAGCAGCTTAGGACTAGCGGGGTTCCAGAGCTCCTACAATGAGCAGTTCTTC.